This T cell receptor beta chain is drawn from a study of OX40 agonist ivuxolimab in advanced cancers. Study in general: Ivuxolimab is a fully human IgG2 antibody that activates OX40 (CD134). General study points: No determination was made of the antigen specificity of the expanded peripheral T cells.

Germline loops: CDR1 MDHEN, CDR2 SYDVKM. V was trimmed by 8 bases and J by 1 base, leaving 5 bases between them. CDR3 length: 11 amino acids. The repertoire was sequenced with immunoSEQ multiplex PCR; TCRdb's copy has only in-frame clones and lacks some. The data show 25,000 to 30,000 clones, roughly 86% seen once. Comment on this clone: Its matching antigen is unknown.

Blood draws occurred at baseline, cycle 4 day 1, and cycle 7 day 1. V usage is TRBV28 and J usage is TRBJ1-2, with D unresolved. The sample consisted of CD4+ or CD8+ T cells sorted from blood, taken in a trial of the OX40 agonist ivuxolimab. The TCR sequence derives from an adult with an advanced solid tumor such as melanoma, head and neck, liver or kidney cancer. The CDR3 nucleotides read TGTGCCAGCTTTAGTAACTATGGCTACACCTTC. Its translation is CASFSNYGYTF.